This T cell receptor (beta chain) was identified during a study of blood T cell repertoires in COVID-19 (TCRdb year 2020). A note on the overall study: Collaborator samples came from the United States, Italy and Spain and covered acute and convalescent phases of COVID-19. The prospective study material was composed of cDNA or gDNA derived from T cells, B-cell-depleted T cells, or PBMCs. Subjects who had been exposed to COVID-19, were actively infected with it, or had recovered from it provided the deeply sampled blood TCRbeta repertoires that made up the dataset. The repertoires were released in a freely available public database intended as a resource for research on the immune response to SARS-CoV-2. Samples came from the ongoing ImmuneRACE study (first 160 participants) plus 1,254 subjects from 6 global collaborators. Sample metadata almost always included a de-identified subject ID, COVID-19 status, age in years and sex. Where available, HLA class I and class II types were taken from metadata supplied by the sample provider and were not determined by assay-based typing. Study-level results and caveats: Clinical and demographic metadata were provided uncurated, with the amount varying by source and participant.

Participants in the prospective study were aged roughly 18 to 100 years, lived in about two dozen United States geographic areas, and enrolled through a virtual design. To assign participants to cohorts, the prospective study relied on clinical history that participants themselves reported in a screening survey and a study questionnaire. A participant counted as exposed if, within 2 weeks of entering the study, that participant had been in contact with someone who had a PCR-confirmed or clinician-diagnosed COVID-19 case. In the prospective study, whole blood, serum and a nasopharyngeal or oropharyngeal swab were collected from each participant by mobile phlebotomists. Participants in the prospective study had the option to provide additional blood draws and questionnaires over an approximately 2-month period. Before DNA extraction, blood samples from the prospective study were shipped at room temperature or frozen.

The immunoSEQ Assay, a bias-controlled multiplex PCR, was used to amplify TCRbeta CDR3 regions from genomic DNA. As for how the authors treated the data: Nucleated cell counts per sample were estimated from amplification of reference gene primers within the assay. To quantify the absolute abundance of each unique TCRbeta CDR3 rearrangement, sequence reads were collapsed and filtered. For each sample, productive Simpson clonality was calculated by taking the square root of Simpson's diversity index across productive rearrangements. What TCRdb holds here is the immuneACCESS table cut down to in-frame rearrangements. Part of the clones is not present; checked against another copy, under half of the missing clones reflect an unresolved V gene, and the others are unexplained. V, J and clone size derive from that table, while D and trimming were established from the DNA sequence. The sample table records roughly 380,000 clones; almost 90% of these occur just once. The top ten clonotypes cover 0.85% to 1.3% of the sample.

As to this clone: Its recognized antigen is unknown. No base qualities exist here, and no much larger clone lies one base off it.

V ends up 2 bases short and J 3 bases short, with an unmatched junction base count of 5. The CDR3 contains 16 residues, cysteine and phenylalanine counted. CDR3 DNA is the only sequence kept; it has 48 bases, read in frame from the first base. Sequences LGHDT (CDR1) and YNNKEL (CDR2) are obtained from the germline V gene (reference sequence). The chain couples TRBV3-1 (or the pseudogene TRBV3-2) to TRBJ2-7; TRBD2 lines up with 12 middle nucleotides. The TCR comes from a woman aged 25 to 39 who had been exposed to COVID-19. The sequencing input was PBMCs or T cells enriched from blood (not recorded which). This receptor has the CDR3 CASSQLGTSGHYEQYF. The base sequence is TGTGCCAGCAGCCAATTAGGGACTAGCGGGCACTACGAGCAGTACTTC.